The 28 T cell receptor beta chains below all came from one sample that was sequenced in a study of blood T cell repertoires in COVID-19. Clones were read by immunoSEQ multiplex PCR, and TCRdb kept only the in-frame ones, dropping some. The profile shows about 100,000 clones, 88% of them singletons. Source material: peripheral blood. The receptor set was obtained from a human donor in a cohort sampled during active COVID-19.

The chain has TRBV4-1 and TRBJ2-5; 7 nucleotides match TRBD1. Per the germline V gene, CDR1 is MGHRA and CDR2 is YSYEKL. The CDR3 is 14 residues long. V dropped 3 bases and J dropped 2; count of bases not matched to a gene: 3. CDR3 DNA: TGCGCCAGCAGCCAGCACAGGGGTCAAGAGACCCAGTACTTC. This encodes CASSQHRGQETQYF.

V is TRBV5-4 and J is TRBJ2-5, with a tentative D call TRBD2 (5 bases). This CDR3 region has 13 residues. Trimming shortened V by 3 bases and J by 2 bases, and 8 bases separated the two germline ends. Germline V CDR1 and CDR2: SGHNT, YYREEE (reference sequence). The chain's CDR3 is CASSSRTQETQYF. The DNA for the CDR3 is TGTGCCAGCAGCTCGCGGACTCAAGAGACCCAGTACTTC.

The V call is TRBV28, the J call TRBJ1-2; TRBD1 matches at 7 bases. The CDR3 is made up of 13 amino acids. V shed 5 bases and J 6 bases; nucleotides not matched to a gene: 6. CDR1 and CDR2 from the germline V gene are MDHEN and SYDVKM. Here the CDR3 reads CASSETGAHGYTF. DNA of the CDR3: TGTGCCAGCAGTGAAACAGGGGCACATGGCTACACCTTC.

The rearrangement joins TRBV10-1 to TRBJ2-7; D ambiguous. V was shortened by 2 bases and J by 2 bases, with 7 bases between the two germline ends. Germline loops: CDR1 WNHNN, CDR2 SYGVQD (reference sequence). There are 13 residues in the CDR3. The CDR3 here is CASSENIAYEQYF. The CDR3 region has the DNA TGCGCCAGCAGTGAGAACATCGCCTACGAGCAGTACTTC.

The CDR3 DNA follows: TGTGCCAGCAGTTTTGGACTAGCGGGAGGGATTGAGACCCAGTACTTC. Protein: CASSFGLAGGIETQYF. This rearrangement joins TRBV27 to TRBJ2-5; 15 bases are a match to TRBD2. CDR1 and CDR2 from the germline V gene are MNHEY and SMNVEV (reference sequence). This CDR3 comprises 16 residues. Trimming cost V 3 bases and J 5 bases; bases outside gene matches: 4.

The rearrangement links TRBV12-3 or TRBV12-4 to TRBJ2-3; tentatively, D is TRBD2 (5 bases). V was shortened by 4 bases and J by 8 bases, with 7 bases between the two germline ends. This CDR3 is 11 amino acids long. CDR3 nucleotide sequence: TGTGCCAGCAGTTCCGGGGTTACGCAGTATTTT. This sequence encodes CASSSGVTQYF.

The chain joins TRBV4-2 to TRBJ1-2, with TRBD1 identical over 8 bases. CDR1 is LGHNA, CDR2 YNFKEQ, per germline. Trimming took 3 bases from V and 4 from J; bases not matched to a gene: 10. This CDR3 region has 16 residues. The CDR3 nucleotides read TGTGCCAGCAGCCAGACAAGCGACAGGGGTTCCTATGGCTACACCTTC. It is translated as CASSQTSDRGSYGYTF.

Note on this clone: The sample contains more than one DNA sequence encoding this CDR3. The chain employs TRBV28 and TRBJ1-2; D call uncertain. The CDR3 is 16 amino acids. Germline values: CDR1 MDHEN, CDR2 SYDVKM. Trimming removed 0 bases from V and 7 bases from J, with 18 bases in between. CDR3 residues: CASSLCPAAELCGYTF. In DNA form, the CDR3 reads TGTGCCAGCAGTTTATGCCCCGCGGCGGAACTATGTGGCTACACCTTC.

This clone appeared once. The chain links TRBV6-4 to TRBJ2-1; the match to TRBD2 covers 12 bases. This CDR3 contains 15 residues. J was trimmed by 8 bases and V by 6 bases; bases with no gene match: 8. Germline V gene lookup returns CDR1 MRHNA and CDR2 SNTAGT. This CDR3 is CASSTLAGGTDEQFF. The CDR3 DNA sequence: TGTGCCAGCAGCACTCTAGCGGGAGGGACCGATGAGCAGTTCTTC.

The chain couples TRBV7-3 to TRBJ2-5; D is ambiguous. In germline, CDR1 is SGHTA, CDR2 FQGTGA. The CDR3 spans 15 residues. V was cut by 2 bases and J by 6 bases, with 16 bases left in between. The CDR3 sequence is CASSLWAGSSQTQYF. The CDR3 DNA sequence: TGTGCCAGCAGCTTATGGGCAGGATCCTCCCAGACCCAGTACTTC.

The CDR3 region has the DNA TGTGCCAGCAGCTTTCACCGGGAGGGCCTGGAGACCCAGTACTTC. Residues: CASSFHREGLETQYF. This chain connects TRBV28 to TRBJ2-5; 8 bases fit TRBD2. J was trimmed by 5 bases and V by 6 bases; bases with no gene match: 11. The CDR3 extends over 15 amino acids. Germline V gene data show CDR1 as MDHEN and CDR2 as SYDVKM.

The J gene is TRBJ1-3, the V gene TRBV28; no reliable D call. This CDR3 is 15 amino acids long. The V gene's germline CDR1 is MDHEN and CDR2 SYDVKM. V gave up 5 bases and J gave up 3 bases, with 14 bases separating them. The CDR3 here is CASSPAGNIGNTIYF. Here the CDR3 DNA reads TGTGCCAGCAGTCCAGCAGGCAACATTGGAAACACCATATATTTT.

The chain carries TRBV6-2 or TRBV6-3 and TRBJ2-3; 9 nucleotides align to TRBD2. V was pared by 0 bases and J by 6 bases, with 7 bases of the junction left unmatched. The CDR3 runs 16 residues. Germline V gene sequence: CDR1 MNHEY, CDR2 SVGEGT. The chain's CDR3 is CASSYSNAGGGDTQYF. The CDR3 DNA follows: TGTGCCAGCAGTTACTCGAATGCGGGAGGGGGGGATACGCAGTATTTT.

V gene TRBV9 combines with J gene TRBJ2-1, with TRBD1 matching over 9 bases. Germline V gene sequence: CDR1 SGDLS, CDR2 YYNGEE. This CDR3 is built from 16 residues. J was trimmed by 7 bases and V by 4 bases; bases with no gene match: 12. In nucleotides, the CDR3 is TGTGCCAGCAGCAGCACGGGACAGGGTCTATGGAATGAGCAGTTCTTC. Its protein product is CASSSTGQGLWNEQFF. The variable domain in full, with the rest retrieved from reference TRBV9 and TRBJ2-1, is DSGVTQTPKHLITATGQRVTLRCSPRSGDLSVYWYQQSLDQGLQFLIQYYNGEERAKGNILERFSAQQFPDLHSELNLSSLELGDSALYFCASSSTGQGLWNEQFFGPGTRLTVL.

This clone occurred a few times. The chain uses TRBV6-5 and TRBJ1-2; maybe TRBD1 (6 bases). V was pared by 6 bases and J by 4 bases, with 15 bases between. There are 14 residues in the CDR3. Germline V CDR1 and CDR2: MNHEY, SVGAGI. The CDR3 protein is CASSPLRGPYGYTF. In nucleotides, the CDR3 is TGTGCCAGCAGCCCCCTCAGGGGCCCCTATGGCTACACCTTC.

This clone was picked up one time. The rearrangement uses TRBV2 and TRBJ1-2; tentatively, D is TRBD1 (6 bases). This CDR3 is built from 15 residues. Germline V gene lookup returns CDR1 SNHLY and CDR2 FYNNEI. V lost 4 bases and J lost 1, with 13 bases in between. The CDR3 nucleotides are TGTGCCAGCAGTGTAGACAGGACAGATAACTATGGCTACACCTTC. Its protein is CASSVDRTDNYGYTF.

The V call is TRBV27, the J call TRBJ2-2; the match to TRBD1 covers 7 bases. Germline CDR1 is MNHEY and CDR2 is SMNVEV (reference sequence). J was trimmed by 4 bases and V by 5 bases; bases with no gene match: 4. The CDR3 runs to 14 residues. CDR3: CASSLRQGTGELFF. For the CDR3, the DNA is TGTGCCAGCAGTCTTCGACAGGGCACCGGGGAGCTGTTTTTT.

The CDR3 DNA sequence: TGTGCCAGCAGTCCGAGGGATGGCCGGAATCAGCCCCAGCATTTT. This sequence encodes CASSPRDGRNQPQHF. The chain has TRBV7-8 and TRBJ1-5; D gene ambiguous. Per germline, CDR1 SGHVS and CDR2 FQNEAQ. The CDR3 has 15 residues. With 6 bases removed from V and 4 bases from J, the gap between germline ends came to 16 bases.

The V and J genes are TRBV4-1 and TRBJ1-3; D uncertain. CDR1 MGHRA and CDR2 YSYEKL come from the germline V gene. Trimming stripped 2 bases from V and 0 bases from J, with 14 bases between. The CDR3 has 17 amino acids. CDR3 amino acids: CASSQNPLGSSGNTIYF. CDR3 coding DNA: TGCGCCAGCAGCCAAAACCCCTTGGGGAGCTCTGGAAACACCATATATTTT.

This clone was observed a few times. The V gene is TRBV5-1, the J gene TRBJ2-2, with 9 bases fitting TRBD1. The CDR3 extends over 18 amino acids. Germline assignment: CDR1 SGHRS and CDR2 YFSETQ. Trimming at V came to 0 bases and at J to 3 bases, leaving 9 bases not matched to a gene. This CDR3 reads CASSLGGTGGSYTGELFF. The CDR3 region has the DNA TGCGCCAGCAGCTTGGGAGGAACAGGGGGCTCGTACACCGGGGAGCTGTTTTTT.

The chain employs TRBV30 and TRBJ2-2, with a possible D match to TRBD2 (6 bases). Germline CDR1 GTSNPN, CDR2 SVGIG (reference sequence). Trimming took 6 bases from V and 3 from J, leaving 8 bases between them. This CDR3 has 12 residues. This chain's CDR3 is CACRGDTGELFF. CDR3 DNA sequence: TGTGCCTGTCGCGGGGACACCGGGGAGCTGTTTTTT.

V is TRBV7-2 and J is TRBJ1-2; 7 nucleotides align to TRBD1. The CDR3 runs 16 residues. In germline, CDR1 is SGHTA, CDR2 FQGNSA. V dropped 5 bases and J dropped 3; count of bases not matched to a gene: 12. CDR3 sequence (DNA): TGTGCCAGCAGCCCCCAACAGGGGCCACGTTACTATGGCTACACCTTC. It translates to CASSPQQGPRYYGYTF.

J is TRBJ2-4 and V is TRBV2; 9 bases are shared with TRBD1. The CDR3 has 14 amino acids. Trimming cost V 5 bases and J 8 bases; bases outside gene matches: 7. Germline CDR1 reads SNHLY; CDR2 reads FYNNEI. CDR3 DNA: TGTGCCAGCAGTTCCGGGACAGGGAACGACATTCAGTACTTC. It encodes CASSSGTGNDIQYF.

J is TRBJ2-6 and V is TRBV28, with 7 bases matching TRBD1. With V trimmed by 4 bases and J by 0 bases, 3 bases remained unmatched. The CDR3 sequence is 16 residues long. The germline V gene encodes CDR1 MDHEN and CDR2 SYDVKM. The CDR3 DNA is TGTGCCAGCAGTTGGACAGGTCGCTCTGGGGCCAACGTCCTGACTTTC. Its translation: CASSWTGRSGANVLTF.

The sample holds one count of this clone. The rearrangement joins TRBV3-1 (or the pseudogene TRBV3-2) to TRBJ2-7; TRBD2 matches 7 bases. V was pared by 1 base and J by 3 bases, with 6 bases of the junction left unmatched. Germline V gene data show CDR1 as LGHDT and CDR2 as YNNKEL (reference sequence). The length of the CDR3 is 15 residues. The CDR3 is CASSQGASGLYEQYF. CDR3 nucleotides: TGTGCCAGCAGCCAAGGGGCTAGCGGCCTCTACGAGCAGTACTTC.

The rearrangement joins TRBV5-6 to TRBJ1-5, with unresolved D. CDR1 is SGHDT and CDR2 is YYEEEE in the germline V gene. The germline V and J ends were trimmed by 3 bases and 4 bases, with 14 bases remaining between them. This CDR3 spans 15 amino acids. The CDR3 DNA sequence: TGTGCCAGCAGCTCCCTACTGCCGGGTAATCAGCCCCAGCATTTT. Its protein is CASSSLLPGNQPQHF. The full variable domain, its missing parts supplied by reference TRBV5-6 and TRBJ1-5, is DAGVTQSPTHLIKTRGQQVTLRCSPKSGHDTVSWYQQALGQGPQFIFQYYEEEERQRGNFPDRFSGHQFPNYSSELNVNALLLGDSALYLCASSSLLPGNQPQHFGDGTRLSIL.

The rearrangement joins TRBV19 to TRBJ2-1; 13 positions agree with TRBD2. Germline V gives CDR1 LNHDA, CDR2 SQIVND (reference sequence). The CDR3 covers 16 residues. With 5 bases clipped from V and 8 bases from J, the junction kept 9 bases outside the gene matches. CDR3 sequence (DNA): TGTGCCAGTAGTGCCGAGGGACTAGCGGGAAGGTATGAGCAGTTCTTC. Its translation: CASSAEGLAGRYEQFF.

The CDR3 DNA follows: TGTGCCAGCAGCCAAGATGCGGGACCGGGTTCCTACGAGCAGTACTTC. Translating it yields CASSQDAGPGSYEQYF. The chain couples TRBV3-1 (or the pseudogene TRBV3-2) to TRBJ2-7, with D possibly matching TRBD2 (6 bases). Germline V gives CDR1 LGHDT, CDR2 YNNKEL (reference sequence). The CDR3 loop spans 16 amino acids. V was trimmed by 0 bases and J by 1 base, leaving 13 bases between them.